These 12 T cell receptor beta chains originate from one sample sequenced in a study of cytomegalovirus exposure and HLA in healthy donors. Here immunoSEQ multiplex PCR was the method, and the copy in TCRdb shows in-frame clones only, minus some. Altogether about 160,000 clones are present, around 81% being singletons, with the ten largest covering approximately 2.4%. Material for sequencing was PBMCs. These receptors all come from a man in his thirties or forties in good health and CMV-seropositive.

The genes are TRBV19 and TRBJ1-1, with TRBD1 matching 9 bases. Germline V CDR1 and CDR2: LNHDA, SQIVND (reference sequence). Losses at the gene ends were 5 bases for V and 0 bases for J; bases not matched to a gene: 10. The CDR3 runs to 17 residues. For the CDR3, the DNA is TGTGCCAGTAGTCCACAACCGGGACAGGGAATGAACACTGAAGCTTTCTTT. Translation: CASSPQPGQGMNTEAFF. Full variable domain (rest looked up from reference TRBV19 and TRBJ1-1): DGGITQSPKYLFRKEGQNVTLSCEQNLNHDAMYWYRQDPGQGLRLIYYSQIVNDFQKGDIAEGYSVSREKKESFPLTVTSAQKNPTAFYLCASSPQPGQGMNTEAFFGQGTRLTVV.

This chain joins TRBV6-5 and TRBJ2-7; TRBD1 matches at 10 bases. CDR1 MNHEY and CDR2 SVGAGI come from the germline V gene. J lost 4 bases, V lost 5 bases, and 8 bases had no gene match. CDR3 length: 15 amino acids. Here the CDR3 reads CASSPRTGGVYEQYF. CDR3 DNA sequence: TGTGCCAGCAGTCCCCGGACAGGGGGGGTTTACGAGCAGTACTTC.

The rearrangement uses TRBV6-5 and TRBJ1-1; D is uncertain. CDR1 and CDR2 from the germline V gene are MNHEY and SVGAGI. This CDR3 is 11 amino acids long. Deletions cut 10 bases from V and 6 bases from J, with 12 bases between. The CDR3 protein is CATSWRSEAFF. The CDR3 DNA is TGTGCCACTTCCTGGAGGTCTGAAGCTTTCTTT.

This clone was counted a single time. The CDR3 coding sequence is TGTGCCAGCAGCTTAGACCGGGGGGGGCCGGGAGAGCAGTACTTC. Its translation is CASSLDRGGPGEQYF. V usage is TRBV11-2 and J usage is TRBJ2-7; 8 bases are a match to TRBD2. J gave up 7 bases and V 0 bases, and 8 bases lay outside the gene matches. CDR3 length: 15 amino acids. Germline CDR1 reads SGHAT; CDR2 reads FQNNGV.

This clone was observed a handful of times. The V gene is TRBV4-1, the J gene TRBJ1-2; the D gene is possibly TRBD1 (6 bases). The length of the CDR3 is 14 residues. Between the trimmed V and J ends, which lost 1 base and 8 bases, there was a span of 14 bases. Germline CDR1 MGHRA, CDR2 YSYEKL. As DNA, the CDR3 is TGCGCCAGCAGCCAAGGGGGGGGCCGCGGGGGCTACACCTTC. This sequence encodes CASSQGGGRGGYTF.

This chain links TRBV4-1 with TRBJ2-6, with 7 nucleotides matching TRBD2. The CDR3 covers 16 residues. The germline CDR1 and CDR2 sequences are MGHRA and YSYEKL. J was trimmed by 2 bases and V by 7 bases; bases with no gene match: 8. The CDR3: CASTRGEGTGANVLTF. CDR3 DNA sequence: TGCGCCAGCACCCGAGGGGAGGGGACTGGGGCCAACGTCCTGACTTTC.

V is TRBV7-6 and J is TRBJ2-3; 8 bases align to TRBD2. Trimming at V came to 5 bases and at J to 5 bases, leaving 6 bases not matched to a gene. The CDR3 covers 14 residues. Per germline, CDR1 SGHVS and CDR2 FNYEAQ. The CDR3 bases are TGTGCCAGCAGCCCGGGGGGGGTGAGAGATACGCAGTATTTT. Amino acids: CASSPGGVRDTQYF.

The rearrangement links TRBV7-9 to TRBJ2-5, with D perhaps TRBD1 (6 bases). The CDR3 is made up of 13 amino acids. Germline CDR1 and CDR2: SEHNR and FQNEAQ (reference sequence). Trimming took off 5 bases at V and 5 bases at J, with 12 bases between the two ends. CDR3 amino acids: CASSLLRGETQYF. CDR3 sequence (DNA): TGTGCCAGCAGCCTACTGAGGGGGGAGACCCAGTACTTC.

The CDR3 DNA reads TGTGCCAGCAGTTCGACGGACAGTTTACGGAACACCATATATTTT. It is translated as CASSSTDSLRNTIYF. V and J are TRBV28 and TRBJ1-3; the D gene is possibly TRBD1 (6 bases). This CDR3 has 15 amino acids. Trimming shortened V by 4 bases and J by 7 bases, and 17 bases separated the two germline ends. Germline values: CDR1 MDHEN, CDR2 SYDVKM. Combining the CDR3 with reference TRBV28 and TRBJ1-3 gives the whole variable domain DVKVTQSSRYLVKRTGEKVFLECVQDMDHENMFWYRQDPGLGLRLIYFSYDVKMKEKGDIPEGYSVSREKKERFSLILESASTNQTSMYLCASSSTDSLRNTIYFGEGSWLTVV.

The rearrangement joins TRBV27 to TRBJ1-5; 7 bases agree with TRBD1. J gave up 7 bases and V 4 bases, and 7 bases lay outside the gene matches. CDR3 length equals 14 residues. Germline CDR1 is MNHEY and CDR2 is SMNVEV (reference sequence). CDR3 residues: CASSSLTGQQPQHF. The CDR3 DNA follows: TGTGCCAGCAGTTCCCTGACAGGGCAGCAGCCCCAGCATTTT.

Written as DNA, the CDR3 is TGTGCCAGTACTTATACCAGGATGCCTAACACCGGGGAGCTGTTTTTT. It translates to CASTYTRMPNTGELFF. This rearrangement joins TRBV19 to TRBJ2-2; D call uncertain. Germline V gene lookup returns CDR1 LNHDA and CDR2 SQIVND (reference sequence). Trimming removed 7 bases at V and 2 bases at J, with 17 bases between. This CDR3 is 16 amino acids long.

The chain links TRBV27 to TRBJ1-6, with D possibly matching TRBD1 (5 bases). V was clipped by 10 bases and J by 9 bases, with 13 bases between them. The CDR3 is made up of 12 amino acids. Per germline, CDR1 MNHEY and CDR2 SMNVEV (reference sequence). In DNA form, the CDR3 reads TGTGCCACACGTCAGGGCGGTTCACCCCTCCACTTT. Protein product: CATRQGGSPLHF.